This is a list of T cell receptor beta chains from one sample in a study of T cell responses to AZD1222 COVID-19 vaccine. Sequenced by immunoSEQ multiplex PCR; TCRdb stores in-frame clones only, minus some. The sample records more than 110,000 clones, around 90% being singletons. The specimen was peripheral blood, collected on day 0 of AZD1222 vaccination. These receptors came from an adult in good health. The CDR3 runs from the conserved cysteine through the conserved F or W. A D gene is named only where the DNA matches it firmly. Size values are once, few and many counts, or a class for expanded clones, and some rows have none.

V: TRBV2
J: TRBJ2-3
size: once
D: .
CDR3: CASSDPEGGTDTQYF
DNA: TGTGCCAGCAGTGATCCGGAGGGGGGCACAGATACGCAGTATTTT

V: TRBV19
J: TRBJ2-6
size: .
D: .
CDR3: CASTLTGANVLTF
DNA: TGTGCCTCCACACTTACTGGGGCCAACGTCCTGACTTTC

V: TRBV3-1/TRBV3-2
J: TRBJ2-1
size: .
D: .
CDR3: CASSPRPLAFEEQFF
DNA: TGTGCCAGCAGCCCCCGGCCTTTGGCCTTCGAGGAGCAGTTCTTC

V: TRBV5-8
J: TRBJ1-5
size: once
D: .
CDR3: CASSRGPPGNQPQHF
DNA: TGTGCCAGCAGCCGGGGGCCCCCGGGCAATCAGCCCCAGCATTTT

V: TRBV6-1
J: TRBJ1-5
size: .
D: .
CDR3: CASSGEFRGGRQPQHF
DNA: TGTGCCAGCAGTGGAGAGTTCAGGGGAGGAAGACAGCCCCAGCATTTT

V: TRBV9
J: TRBJ1-4
size: .
D: TRBD1
CDR3: CASSAGQATNEKLFF
DNA: TGTGCCAGCAGCGCCGGACAGGCGACTAATGAAAAACTGTTTTTT

V: TRBV9
J: TRBJ2-3
size: .
D: TRBD1
CDR3: CASSVTRDRTTDTQYF
DNA: TGTGCCAGCAGCGTGACGAGGGACAGGACCACAGATACGCAGTATTTT

V: TRBV27
J: TRBJ2-7
size: .
D: .
CDR3: CASSPAFAYEQYF
DNA: TGTGCCAGCAGTCCGGCGTTCGCCTACGAGCAGTACTTC

V: TRBV7-7
J: TRBJ2-1
size: .
D: TRBD2
CDR3: CASSPDRTSHDEQFF
DNA: TGTGCCAGCAGCCCAGATCGGACTAGTCATGATGAGCAGTTCTTC

V: TRBV12-3/TRBV12-4
J: TRBJ2-5
size: many
D: .
CDR3: CASSLGLEETQYF
DNA: TGTGCCAGCAGTCTCGGACTGGAAGAGACCCAGTACTTC

V: TRBV6-5
J: TRBJ2-5
size: .
D: .
CDR3: CASRRQVQETQYF
DNA: TGTGCCAGCAGAAGACAGGTTCAAGAGACCCAGTACTTC

V: TRBV7-2
J: TRBJ1-1
size: .
D: .
CDR3: CASSHATGEAFF
DNA: TGTGCCAGCAGCCACGCGACAGGTGAAGCTTTCTTT

V: TRBV5-1
J: TRBJ1-5
size: .
D: .
CDR3: CASRGDSNQPQHF
DNA: TGCGCCAGCCGGGGGGATAGCAATCAGCCCCAGCATTTT

V: TRBV2
J: TRBJ1-2
size: .
D: .
CDR3: CASIVSVQGYGYTF
DNA: TGTGCCAGCATTGTTTCCGTGCAGGGTTATGGCTACACCTTC

V: TRBV6-2/TRBV6-3
J: TRBJ2-7
size: .
D: .
CDR3: CASSLDPGTNEQYF
DNA: TGTGCCAGCAGTTTAGACCCCGGAACCAACGAGCAGTACTTC

V: TRBV28
J: TRBJ1-2
size: few
D: .
CDR3: CAGGGYYGYTF
DNA: TGTGCCGGAGGCGGGTACTATGGCTACACCTTC

V: TRBV30
J: TRBJ2-7
size: .
D: .
CDR3: CAWSVFLKDPRSYEQYF
DNA: TGTGCCTGGAGTGTATTTCTGAAGGATCCAAGGTCCTACGAGCAGTACTTC

V: TRBV27
J: TRBJ2-1
size: .
D: .
CDR3: CASSQPGVANEQFF
DNA: TGTGCCAGCAGCCAACCGGGGGTGGCCAATGAGCAGTTCTTC

V: TRBV29-1
J: TRBJ2-2
size: .
D: .
CDR3: CSVRRADGELFF
DNA: TGCAGCGTCCGGAGGGCCGACGGGGAGCTGTTTTTT

V: TRBV2
J: TRBJ2-5
size: .
D: .
CDR3: CASSTHRDRYDF
DNA: TGTGCCAGCAGTACCCACCGGGACCGATACGACTTC

V: TRBV6-4
J: TRBJ1-2
size: .
D: .
CDR3: CASSDSNGNGYTF
DNA: TGTGCCAGCAGTGACTCGAACGGGAATGGCTACACCTTC

V: TRBV2
J: TRBJ1-2
size: .
D: .
CDR3: CASSVQGYGYTF
DNA: TGTGCCAGCAGCGTGCAGGGCTATGGCTACACCTTC

V: TRBV11-2
J: TRBJ2-2
size: .
D: .
CDR3: CASSSGIFASPTGELFF
DNA: TGTGCCAGCAGCTCTGGGATTTTTGCTAGCCCCACCGGGGAGCTGTTTTTT

V: TRBV28
J: TRBJ1-5
size: .
D: TRBD1
CDR3: CASRLLSSGGSYQPQHF
DNA: TGTGCCAGCAGGCTCTTGTCATCAGGGGGCTCATATCAGCCCCAGCATTTT

V: TRBV15
J: TRBJ2-1
size: .
D: .
CDR3: CATSRVGYNEQFF
DNA: TGTGCCACCAGCAGAGTTGGGTACAATGAGCAGTTCTTC

V: TRBV5-4
J: TRBJ2-2
size: .
D: TRBD2
CDR3: CASSLEPSGRSTGELFF
DNA: TGTGCCAGCAGCTTGGAACCTAGCGGGAGATCCACCGGGGAGCTGTTTTTT

V: TRBV5-3
J: TRBJ2-2
size: .
D: TRBD2
CDR3: CARPYGEGPRRGELFF
DNA: TGTGCCAGACCGTACGGGGAGGGCCCGCGGAGGGGGGAGCTGTTTTTT

V: TRBV5-6
J: TRBJ1-5
size: once
D: .
CDR3: CASSLGAGGGNQPQHF
DNA: TGTGCCAGCAGCTTGGGTGCGGGGGGGGGCAATCAGCCCCAGCATTTT

V: TRBV29-1
J: TRBJ1-3
size: .
D: TRBD1
CDR3: CSVPGDRVGGNTIYF
DNA: TGCAGCGTTCCAGGGGACAGGGTGGGGGGAAACACCATATATTTT

V: TRBV7-6
J: TRBJ2-5
size: .
D: TRBD2
CDR3: CASSSRAGGTRVAQYF
DNA: TGTGCCAGCAGCTCCCGAGCGGGGGGTACAAGAGTGGCCCAGTACTTC

V: TRBV6-1
J: TRBJ2-5
size: .
D: .
CDR3: CASSEAARGPETQYF
DNA: TGTGCCAGCAGTGAAGCTGCCAGAGGGCCAGAGACCCAGTACTTC

V: TRBV6-2/TRBV6-3
J: TRBJ2-5
size: once
D: .
CDR3: CASSYWRAETQYF
DNA: TGTGCCAGCAGTTACTGGCGAGCGGAGACCCAGTACTTC

V: TRBV9
J: TRBJ2-5
size: .
D: .
CDR3: CASSRTELQETQYF
DNA: TGTGCCAGCAGCAGGACAGAACTTCAAGAGACCCAGTACTTC

V: TRBV18
J: TRBJ2-7
size: .
D: TRBD1
CDR3: CASSPLPDRAAYEQYF
DNA: TGTGCCAGCTCACCACTCCCGGACAGGGCAGCCTACGAGCAGTACTTC

V: TRBV7-9
J: TRBJ1-2
size: .
D: .
CDR3: CASSLEQREGTF
DNA: TGTGCCAGCAGCTTAGAACAACGCGAGGGCACCTTC

V: TRBV3-1/TRBV3-2
J: TRBJ1-1
size: .
D: .
CDR3: CASSQQGPGTEAFF
DNA: TGTGCCAGCAGCCAACAGGGCCCGGGGACTGAAGCTTTCTTT

V: TRBV6-5
J: TRBJ2-4
size: .
D: .
CDR3: CASSILLGAKNIQYF
DNA: TGTGCCAGCAGTATTCTTTTGGGGGCCAAAAACATTCAGTACTTC

V: TRBV29-1
J: TRBJ1-3
size: once
D: .
CDR3: CSVTPGEGSGNTIYF
DNA: TGCAGCGTCACCCCCGGGGAGGGCTCTGGAAACACCATATATTTT

V: TRBV19
J: TRBJ1-4
size: few
D: TRBD1
CDR3: CASSIFDRAGEKLFF
DNA: TGTGCCAGTAGTATATTCGACAGGGCGGGTGAAAAACTGTTTTTT

V: TRBV7-9
J: TRBJ2-1
size: .
D: TRBD2
CDR3: CASSPGAGREGRANEQFF
DNA: TGTGCCAGCAGCCCCGGCGCGGGGCGGGAGGGCCGAGCCAATGAGCAGTTCTTC

V: TRBV3-1/TRBV3-2
J: TRBJ2-2
size: once
D: .
CDR3: CASSQEGLGGPGELFF
DNA: TGTGCCAGCAGCCAAGAAGGGCTTGGGGGCCCCGGGGAGCTGTTTTTT

V: TRBV6-5
J: TRBJ2-5
size: .
D: .
CDR3: CASSHIAEGTQYF
DNA: TGTGCCAGCAGTCATATAGCAGAGGGGACCCAGTACTTC

V: TRBV5-1
J: TRBJ2-2
size: .
D: .
CDR3: CASSLGLGANTGELFF
DNA: TGCGCCAGCAGCTTGGGTTTAGGAGCCAACACCGGGGAGCTGTTTTTT

V: TRBV2
J: TRBJ2-2
size: .
D: TRBD1
CDR3: CASSPDRTGELFF
DNA: TGTGCCAGCAGTCCGGACAGGACCGGGGAGCTGTTTTTT

V: TRBV2
J: TRBJ1-2
size: few
D: .
CDR3: CASRQGGLYPYGYTF
DNA: TGTGCCAGCAGACAAGGGGGTCTATACCCCTATGGCTACACCTTC

V: TRBV29-1
J: TRBJ2-7
size: .
D: TRBD2
CDR3: CSVVRLAGVSYEQYF
DNA: TGCAGCGTTGTGCGGCTAGCGGGAGTCTCCTACGAGCAGTACTTC

V: TRBV28
J: TRBJ1-1
size: .
D: .
CDR3: CASSLWLQNTEAFF
DNA: TGTGCCAGCAGTTTATGGCTTCAGAACACTGAAGCTTTCTTT

V: TRBV12-3/TRBV12-4
J: TRBJ1-5
size: .
D: .
CDR3: CASSLISGQPQHF
DNA: TGTGCCAGCAGTTTAATTTCGGGTCAGCCCCAGCATTTT

V: TRBV5-4
J: TRBJ1-2
size: .
D: .
CDR3: CASSPATRPLGYTF
DNA: TGTGCCAGCAGCCCCGCAACGAGGCCCCTCGGCTACACCTTC

V: TRBV28
J: TRBJ2-1
size: .
D: TRBD2
CDR3: CASSSPSGRAVRYNEQFF
DNA: TGTGCCAGCAGTTCCCCAAGCGGGAGGGCCGTGCGATACAATGAGCAGTTCTTC

V: TRBV11-2
J: TRBJ2-7
size: once
D: .
CDR3: CASSWTRYQSEQYF
DNA: TGTGCCAGCAGCTGGACTCGTTACCAGAGCGAGCAGTACTTC

V: TRBV18
J: TRBJ2-1
size: .
D: TRBD2
CDR3: CASSGQKASGNNEQFF
DNA: TGTGCCAGCTCAGGCCAAAAGGCTAGCGGGAACAATGAGCAGTTCTTC

V: TRBV19
J: TRBJ1-1
size: .
D: .
CDR3: CASNRRGGKDTEAFF
DNA: TGTGCCAGTAACCGACGGGGGGGTAAGGACACTGAAGCTTTCTTT

V: TRBV7-9
J: TRBJ2-1
size: .
D: TRBD2
CDR3: CASSSVPGLALNEQFF
DNA: TGTGCCAGCAGCTCCGTACCGGGACTAGCGTTAAATGAGCAGTTCTTC

V: TRBV5-6
J: TRBJ2-7
size: .
D: .
CDR3: CASSLRAGSLHEQYF
DNA: TGTGCCAGCAGCTTGCGGGCGGGTTCTCTCCACGAGCAGTACTTC

V: TRBV6-4
J: TRBJ1-1
size: .
D: .
CDR3: CASSFGRNTEAFF
DNA: TGTGCCAGCAGCTTCGGACGGAACACTGAAGCTTTCTTT

V: TRBV11-2
J: TRBJ1-1
size: .
D: .
CDR3: CASSLLTPKTEAFF
DNA: TGTGCCAGCAGCTTATTAACCCCAAAGACTGAAGCTTTCTTT

V: TRBV5-5
J: TRBJ2-1
size: .
D: .
CDR3: CASSTHYNEQFF
DNA: TGTGCCAGCAGCACACACTACAATGAGCAGTTCTTC

V: TRBV10-3
J: TRBJ2-1
size: .
D: .
CDR3: CAISESGGGDEQFF
DNA: TGTGCCATCAGTGAGTCGGGAGGGGGGGATGAGCAGTTCTTC